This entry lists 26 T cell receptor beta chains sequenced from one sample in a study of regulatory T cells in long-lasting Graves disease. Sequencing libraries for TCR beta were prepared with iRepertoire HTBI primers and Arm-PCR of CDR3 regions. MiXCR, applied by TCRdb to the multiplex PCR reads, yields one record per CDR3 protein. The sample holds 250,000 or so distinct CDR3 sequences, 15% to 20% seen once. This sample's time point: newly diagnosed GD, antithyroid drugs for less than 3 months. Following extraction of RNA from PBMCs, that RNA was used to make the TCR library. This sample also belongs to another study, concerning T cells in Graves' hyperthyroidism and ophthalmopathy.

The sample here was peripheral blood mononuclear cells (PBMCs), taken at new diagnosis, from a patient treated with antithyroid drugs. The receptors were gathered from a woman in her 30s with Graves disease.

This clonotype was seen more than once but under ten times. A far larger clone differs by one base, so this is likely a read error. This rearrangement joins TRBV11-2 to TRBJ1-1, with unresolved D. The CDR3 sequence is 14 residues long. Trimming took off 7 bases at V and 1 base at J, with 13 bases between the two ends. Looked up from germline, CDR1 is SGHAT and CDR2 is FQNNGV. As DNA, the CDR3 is TGTGCCAGCACCCCGGGAGTCCGGAACACTGAAGCTTTCTTT. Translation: CASTPGVRNTEAFF.

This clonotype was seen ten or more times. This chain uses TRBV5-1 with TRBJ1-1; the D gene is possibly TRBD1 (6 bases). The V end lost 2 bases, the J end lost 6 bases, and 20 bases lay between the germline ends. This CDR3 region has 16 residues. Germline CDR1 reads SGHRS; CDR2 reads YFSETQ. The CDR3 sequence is CASSLPDRMGWPEAFF. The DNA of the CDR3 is TGCGCCAGCAGCTTACCCGACAGGATGGGGTGGCCTGAAGCTTTCTTT.

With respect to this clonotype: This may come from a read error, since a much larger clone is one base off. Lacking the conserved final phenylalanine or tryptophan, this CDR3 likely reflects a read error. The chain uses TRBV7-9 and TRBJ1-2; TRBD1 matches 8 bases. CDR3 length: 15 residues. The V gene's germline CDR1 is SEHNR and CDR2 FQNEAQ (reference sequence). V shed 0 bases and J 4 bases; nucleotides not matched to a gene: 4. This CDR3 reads CASSLASGGFYGYTV. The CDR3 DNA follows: TGTGCCAGCAGCTTAGCGTCAGGGGGCTTCTATGGCTACACCGTC.

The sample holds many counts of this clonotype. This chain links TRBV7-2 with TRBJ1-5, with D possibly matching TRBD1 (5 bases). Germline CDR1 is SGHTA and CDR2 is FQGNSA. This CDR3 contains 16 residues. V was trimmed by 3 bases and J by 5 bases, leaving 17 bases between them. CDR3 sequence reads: CASSLGPGRVDQPQHF. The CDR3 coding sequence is TGTGCCAGCAGCTTGGGCCCTGGCAGGGTCGATCAGCCCCAGCATTTT.

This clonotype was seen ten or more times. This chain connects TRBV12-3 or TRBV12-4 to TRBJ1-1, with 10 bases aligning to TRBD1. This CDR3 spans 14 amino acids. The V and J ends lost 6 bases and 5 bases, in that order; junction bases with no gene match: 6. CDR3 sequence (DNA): TGTGCCAGCAGACACCGGACAGGGGGGACTGAAGCTTTCTTT. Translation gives CASRHRTGGTEAFF.

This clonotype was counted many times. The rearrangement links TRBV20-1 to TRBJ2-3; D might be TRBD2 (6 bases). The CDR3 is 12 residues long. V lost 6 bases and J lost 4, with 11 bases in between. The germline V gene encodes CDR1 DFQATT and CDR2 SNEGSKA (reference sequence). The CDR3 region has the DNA TGCAGTGCCCCGCGGGGCTCAGATACGCAGTATTTT. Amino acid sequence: CSAPRGSDTQYF.

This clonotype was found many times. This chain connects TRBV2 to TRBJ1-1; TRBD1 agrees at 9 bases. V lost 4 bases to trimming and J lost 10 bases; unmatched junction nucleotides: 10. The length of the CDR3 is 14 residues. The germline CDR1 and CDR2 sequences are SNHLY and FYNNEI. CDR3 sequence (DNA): TGTGCCAGCAGTGTAAAACAGGGGGCCCGGGGAGCTTTCTTT. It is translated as CASSVKQGARGAFF.

The CDR3 nucleotides are TGTGCCTGGAGTCGTCAGGGGCTGACGAACACCGGGGAGCTGTTTTTT. Its translation is CAWSRQGLTNTGELFF. The chain couples TRBV30 to TRBJ2-2; TRBD1 is a possible D gene (6 bases). The germline V and J ends were trimmed by 2 bases and 0 bases, with 13 bases remaining between them. The V gene's germline CDR1 is GTSNPN and CDR2 SVGIG (reference sequence). CDR3 length equals 16 residues.

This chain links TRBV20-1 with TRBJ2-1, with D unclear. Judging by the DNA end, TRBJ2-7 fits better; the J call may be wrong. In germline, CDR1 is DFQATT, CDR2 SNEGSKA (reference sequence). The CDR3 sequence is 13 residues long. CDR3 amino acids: CSARAHPSYEQYF. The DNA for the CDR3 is TGCAGTGCTAGAGCCCACCCGTCCTACGAGCAGTACTTC.

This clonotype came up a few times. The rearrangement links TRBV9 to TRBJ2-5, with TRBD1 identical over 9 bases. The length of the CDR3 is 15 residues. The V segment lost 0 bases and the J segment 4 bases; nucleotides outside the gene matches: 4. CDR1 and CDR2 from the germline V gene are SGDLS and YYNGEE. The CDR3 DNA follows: TGTGCCAGCAGCGTAGGGGGACAGGGCCCAGAGACCCAGTACTTC. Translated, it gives CASSVGGQGPETQYF.

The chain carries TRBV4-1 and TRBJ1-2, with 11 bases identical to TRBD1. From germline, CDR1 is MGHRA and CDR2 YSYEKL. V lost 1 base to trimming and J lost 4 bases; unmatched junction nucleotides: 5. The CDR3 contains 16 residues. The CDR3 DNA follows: TGCGCCAGCAGCCAAGGCGGCGGGACAGGGGGCTATGGCTACACCTTC. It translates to CASSQGGGTGGYGYTF.

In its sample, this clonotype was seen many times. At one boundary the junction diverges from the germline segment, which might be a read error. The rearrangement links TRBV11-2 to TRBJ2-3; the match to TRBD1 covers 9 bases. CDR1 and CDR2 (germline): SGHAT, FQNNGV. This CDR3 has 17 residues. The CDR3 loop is CASSPRRDRVSTDTQYF. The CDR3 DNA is TGCGCCAGCAGCCCCCGCCGGGACAGGGTCAGCACAGATACGCAGTATTTT.

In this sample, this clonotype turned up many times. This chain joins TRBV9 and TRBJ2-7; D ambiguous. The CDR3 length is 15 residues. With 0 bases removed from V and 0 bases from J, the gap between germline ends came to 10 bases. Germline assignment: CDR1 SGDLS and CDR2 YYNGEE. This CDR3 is CASSVGVESSYEQYF. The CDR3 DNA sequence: TGTGCCAGCAGCGTAGGTGTAGAGAGCTCCTACGAGCAGTACTTC.

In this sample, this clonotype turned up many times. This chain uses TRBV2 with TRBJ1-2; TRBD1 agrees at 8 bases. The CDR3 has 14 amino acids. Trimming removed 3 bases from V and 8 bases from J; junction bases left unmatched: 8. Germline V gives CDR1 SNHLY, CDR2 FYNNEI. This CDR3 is CASSDAGTGFGYTF. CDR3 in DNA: TGTGCCAGCAGTGACGCCGGGACAGGCTTCGGCTACACCTTC.

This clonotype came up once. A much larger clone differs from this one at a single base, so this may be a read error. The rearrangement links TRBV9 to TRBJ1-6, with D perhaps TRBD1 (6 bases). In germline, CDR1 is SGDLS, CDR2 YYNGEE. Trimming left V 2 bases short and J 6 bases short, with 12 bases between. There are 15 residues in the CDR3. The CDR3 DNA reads TGTGCCAGCAGCGTGGACAGTCTCCTTAATTCACCCCTCCACTTT. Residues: CASSVDSLLNSPLHF.

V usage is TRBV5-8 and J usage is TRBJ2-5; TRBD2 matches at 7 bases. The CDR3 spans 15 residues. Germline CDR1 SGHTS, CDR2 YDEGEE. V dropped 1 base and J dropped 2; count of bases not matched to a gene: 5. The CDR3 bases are TGTGCCAGCAGCTTGAGCTGGGGAGGGCAAGAGACCCAGTACTTC. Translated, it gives CASSLSWGGQETQYF.

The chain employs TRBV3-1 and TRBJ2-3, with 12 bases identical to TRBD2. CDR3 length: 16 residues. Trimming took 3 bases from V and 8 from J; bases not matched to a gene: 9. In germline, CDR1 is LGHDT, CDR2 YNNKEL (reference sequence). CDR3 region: CASSQRLAGVGGTQYF. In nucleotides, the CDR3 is TGTGCCAGCAGCCAGCGACTAGCGGGGGTGGGGGGTACGCAGTATTTT.

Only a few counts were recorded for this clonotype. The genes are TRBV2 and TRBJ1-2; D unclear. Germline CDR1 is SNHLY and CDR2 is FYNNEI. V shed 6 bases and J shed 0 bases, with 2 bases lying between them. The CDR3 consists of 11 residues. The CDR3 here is CASRANYGYTF. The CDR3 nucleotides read TGTGCCAGCAGAGCTAACTATGGCTACACCTTC.

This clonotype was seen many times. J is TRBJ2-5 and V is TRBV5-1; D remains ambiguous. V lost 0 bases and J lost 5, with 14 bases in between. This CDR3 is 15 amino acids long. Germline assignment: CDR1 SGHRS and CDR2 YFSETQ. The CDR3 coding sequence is TGCGCCAGCAGCTTGGCCTTTGAAATTTGGGAGACCCAGTACTTC. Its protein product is CASSLAFEIWETQYF. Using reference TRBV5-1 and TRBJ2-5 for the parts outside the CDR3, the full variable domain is KAGVTQTPRYLIKTRGQQVTLSCSPISGHRSVSWYQQTPGQGLQFLFEYFSETQRNKGNFPGRFSGRQFSNSRSEMNVSTLELGDSALYLCASSLAFEIWETQYFGPGTRLLVL.

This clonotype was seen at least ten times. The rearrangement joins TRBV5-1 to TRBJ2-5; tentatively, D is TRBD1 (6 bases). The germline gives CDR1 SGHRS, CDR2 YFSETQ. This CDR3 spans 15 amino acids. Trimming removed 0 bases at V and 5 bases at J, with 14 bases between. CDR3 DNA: TGCGCCAGCAGCTTGGGACAGGCCCCAGCGGAGACCCAGTACTTC. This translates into CASSLGQAPAETQYF.

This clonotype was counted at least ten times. In DNA, the CDR3 is TGTGCCAGCAGTTTGTCAGGGGCTCACTATGGCTACACCTTC. This gives the protein CASSLSGAHYGYTF. This chain joins TRBV27 and TRBJ1-2; D perhaps matches TRBD1 (6 bases). Germline CDR1 is MNHEY and CDR2 is SMNVEV (reference sequence). V was pared by 3 bases and J by 3 bases, with 11 bases between. The CDR3 length is 14 residues.

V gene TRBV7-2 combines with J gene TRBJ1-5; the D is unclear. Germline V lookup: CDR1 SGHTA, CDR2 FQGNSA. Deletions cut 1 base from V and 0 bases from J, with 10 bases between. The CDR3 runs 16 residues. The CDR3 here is CASSLDGSYSNQPQHF. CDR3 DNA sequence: TGTGCCAGCAGCTTAGACGGATCCTATAGCAATCAGCCCCAGCATTTT.

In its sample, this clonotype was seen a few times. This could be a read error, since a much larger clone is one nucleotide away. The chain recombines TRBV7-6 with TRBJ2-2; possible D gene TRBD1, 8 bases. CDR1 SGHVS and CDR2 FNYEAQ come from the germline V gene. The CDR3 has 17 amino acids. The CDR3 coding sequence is TGTGCCAGCAGCTCTTCGGGGGGACAGGTTAACACCGAGGAGCTGTTTTTT. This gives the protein CASSSSGGQVNTEELFF.

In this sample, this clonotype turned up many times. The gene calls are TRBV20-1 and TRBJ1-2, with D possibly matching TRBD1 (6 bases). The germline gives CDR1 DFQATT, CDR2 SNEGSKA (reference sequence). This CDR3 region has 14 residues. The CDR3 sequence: CRAYGSGGSYGYTF. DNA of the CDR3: TGCAGGGCGTATGGGAGTGGGGGCTCCTATGGCTACACCTTC.

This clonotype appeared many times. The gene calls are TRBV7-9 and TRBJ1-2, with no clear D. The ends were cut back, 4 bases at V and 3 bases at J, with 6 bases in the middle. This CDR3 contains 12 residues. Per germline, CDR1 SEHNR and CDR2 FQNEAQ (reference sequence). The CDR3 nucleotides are TGTGCCAGCAGCTCCCAAGACTATGGCTACACCTTC. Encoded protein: CASSSQDYGYTF.

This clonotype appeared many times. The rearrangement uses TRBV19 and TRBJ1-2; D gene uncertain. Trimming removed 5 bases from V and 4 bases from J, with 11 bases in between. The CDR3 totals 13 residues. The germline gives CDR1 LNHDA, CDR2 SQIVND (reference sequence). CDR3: CASSASWSYGYTF. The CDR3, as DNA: TGTGCCAGTAGTGCTTCTTGGAGCTATGGCTACACCTTC.